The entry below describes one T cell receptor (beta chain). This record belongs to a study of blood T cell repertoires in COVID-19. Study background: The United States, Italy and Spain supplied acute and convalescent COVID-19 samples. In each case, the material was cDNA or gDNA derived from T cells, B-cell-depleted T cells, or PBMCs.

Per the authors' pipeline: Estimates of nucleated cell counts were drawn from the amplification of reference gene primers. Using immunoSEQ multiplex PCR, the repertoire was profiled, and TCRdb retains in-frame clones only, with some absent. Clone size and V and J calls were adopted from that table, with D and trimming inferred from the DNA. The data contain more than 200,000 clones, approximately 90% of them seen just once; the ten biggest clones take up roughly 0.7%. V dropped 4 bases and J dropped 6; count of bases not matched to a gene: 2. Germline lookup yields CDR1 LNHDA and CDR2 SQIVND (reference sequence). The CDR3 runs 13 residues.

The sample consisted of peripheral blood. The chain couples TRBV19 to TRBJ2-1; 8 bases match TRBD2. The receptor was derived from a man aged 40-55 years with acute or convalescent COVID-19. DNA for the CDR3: TGTGCCAGTAGTAAAGCGGGAGTCAATGAGCAGTTCTTC. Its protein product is CASSKAGVNEQFF.